A single sample gave rise to the 18 T cell receptor beta chains below, sequenced in a study of PD-1 blockade in classical Hodgkin lymphoma. The time point is: cycle 4 day 1 (C4D1), after less than 7 weeks of nivolumab. Patients all relapsed after autologous stem cell transplantation, and there was variation in brentuximab vedotin exposure. The assay was immunoSEQ multiplex PCR, and TCRdb's table has in-frame clones only and misses some. The table includes about 24,000 clones, around 80% detected once. This sample comprised peripheral blood mononuclear cells (PBMCs), obtained before the fourth cycle of nivolumab. These receptors were obtained from a human donor with classical Hodgkin lymphoma.

The gene calls are TRBV4-3 and TRBJ2-5; TRBD2 agrees at 9 bases. The germline V gene has CDR1 LGHNA and CDR2 YSLEER. V gave up 3 bases and J gave up 5 bases; unmatched junction bases: 13. This CDR3 comprises 17 residues. CDR3 in amino acids: CASSQGAGGPPGETQYF. The CDR3 DNA follows: TGCGCCAGCAGCCAGGGGGCGGGGGGGCCTCCAGGCGAGACCCAGTACTTC.

This chain links TRBV5-1 with TRBJ2-3; 7 bases map to TRBD1. The ends lost 2 bases at V and 1 base at J; junction bases unmatched: 1. The CDR3 has 14 residues. Germline loops: CDR1 SGHRS, CDR2 YFSETQ. The CDR3 nucleotides are TGCGCCAGCAGCTTAGGGGGCGGCACAGATACGCAGTATTTT. It translates to CASSLGGGTDTQYF.

The chain combines TRBV6-6 with TRBJ2-3; D is perhaps TRBD1 (7 bases). The CDR3 has 16 amino acids. V gave up 8 bases and J gave up 0 bases, with 18 bases separating them. Germline values: CDR1 MNHNY, CDR2 SVGAGI (reference sequence). Written as DNA, the CDR3 is TGTGCCAGCTCTAGCGTGGCAGGGGGTAGCACAGATACGCAGTATTTT. Residues: CASSSVAGGSTDTQYF.

The V call is TRBV7-2, the J call TRBJ2-7, with D perhaps TRBD1 or TRBD2 (5 bases each). The CDR3 is 13 amino acids. The germline V and J ends were trimmed by 0 bases and 2 bases, with 5 bases remaining between them. Germline CDR1 SGHTA, CDR2 FQGNSA. The CDR3 protein is CASSLAGAYEQYF. The CDR3 bases are TGTGCCAGCAGCTTAGCGGGGGCCTACGAGCAGTACTTC.

The chain combines TRBV6-5 with TRBJ1-1; D gene ambiguous. Trimming took off 6 bases at V and 0 bases at J, with 11 bases between the two ends. Germline lookup yields CDR1 MNHEY and CDR2 SVGAGI. CDR3 length: 14 amino acids. The CDR3 here is CASRPPLMNTEAFF. CDR3 in DNA: TGTGCCAGCAGACCCCCTCTTATGAACACTGAAGCTTTCTTT.

The chain combines TRBV7-9 with TRBJ1-2; tentatively, D is TRBD1 (5 bases). This CDR3 spans 14 amino acids. The germline gives CDR1 SEHNR, CDR2 FQNEAQ (reference sequence). The germline V and J ends were trimmed by 3 bases and 11 bases, with 19 bases remaining between them. Here the CDR3 DNA reads TGTGCCAGCAGCTTCCCCGGAGGGGAGAAATTGTACACCTTC. The encoded protein is CASSFPGGEKLYTF.

A single count supports this clone. This chain uses TRBV10-3 with TRBJ2-7; a weak D match, TRBD1 (6 bases). This CDR3 is built from 13 residues. The germline V gene encodes CDR1 ENHRY and CDR2 SYGVKD. V lost 4 bases and J lost 1, with 8 bases in between. CDR3 loop: CAISGTESYEQYF. The CDR3 region has the DNA TGTGCCATCAGTGGGACAGAATCCTACGAGCAGTACTTC.

V usage is TRBV4-3 and J usage is TRBJ1-1; D may be TRBD1 (6 bases). Between the trimmed V and J ends, which lost 5 bases and 0 bases, there was a span of 10 bases. The CDR3 is 14 residues long. Germline V gene data show CDR1 as LGHNA and CDR2 as YSLEER. CDR3 in amino acids: CASSSRTVNTEAFF. Here the CDR3 DNA reads TGCGCCAGCAGCTCCCGGACAGTGAACACTGAAGCTTTCTTT.

The chain uses TRBV11-2 and TRBJ2-4; TRBD2 matches 9 bases. V was clipped by 2 bases and J by 7 bases; unmatched bases: 3. Germline V gene sequence: CDR1 SGHAT, CDR2 FQNNGV. The CDR3 covers 14 residues. DNA for the CDR3: TGTGCCAGCAGCTTACTTAGCGGGAGTAACATTCAGTACTTC. Its translation: CASSLLSGSNIQYF.

The V and J genes are TRBV7-2 and TRBJ2-7; D not certain. Germline CDR1 SGHTA, CDR2 FQGNSA. This CDR3 region has 16 residues. The V gene lost 5 bases and the J gene lost 4 bases, with 21 bases spanning the gap. CDR3 DNA sequence: TGTGCCAGCAGCCCCGCCAGATGGGGTTTTCGGTACGAGCAGTACTTC. Translating gives CASSPARWGFRYEQYF.

V usage is TRBV28 and J usage is TRBJ2-5; the D gene could be TRBD1 or TRBD2 (5 bases each). Germline V gives CDR1 MDHEN, CDR2 SYDVKM. V lost 3 bases, J lost 5 bases, and 13 bases lay in between. This CDR3 comprises 14 residues. CDR3 in amino acids: CASSFYGTGETQYF. The CDR3 bases are TGTGCCAGCAGTTTCTACGGGACGGGGGAGACCCAGTACTTC.

V usage is TRBV19 and J usage is TRBJ2-3, with 8 nucleotides matching TRBD1. The germline V gene has CDR1 LNHDA and CDR2 SQIVND (reference sequence). This CDR3 spans 17 amino acids. Trimming at V came to 3 bases and at J to 2 bases, leaving 10 bases not matched to a gene. CDR3 coding DNA: TGTGCCAGTAGTATTCACCCGGACAGGGAAGTCACAGATACGCAGTATTTT. Translating gives CASSIHPDREVTDTQYF. Full variable domain (rest looked up from reference TRBV19 and TRBJ2-3): DGGITQSPKYLFRKEGQNVTLSCEQNLNHDAMYWYRQDPGQGLRLIYYSQIVNDFQKGDIAEGYSVSREKKESFPLTVTSAQKNPTAFYLCASSIHPDREVTDTQYFGPGTRLTVL.

This sequence joins TRBV27 and TRBJ2-5; 7 bases map to TRBD2. Germline CDR1 is MNHEY and CDR2 is SMNVEV (reference sequence). The trim removed 4 bases at V and 4 bases at J, leaving 12 bases unmatched. The CDR3 is 16 amino acids. The CDR3 here is CASSYSAAAGRETQYF. CDR3 nucleotides: TGTGCCAGCAGTTACTCGGCCGCAGCGGGACGAGAGACCCAGTACTTC.

The chain links TRBV27 to TRBJ1-3; the D is unclear. Germline CDR1 is MNHEY and CDR2 is SMNVEV (reference sequence). The ends were cut back, 10 bases at V and 0 bases at J, with 13 bases in the middle. The CDR3 consists of 14 residues. CDR3 DNA: TGTGCCACTCCCTCGGTGGGCTCTGGAAACACCATATATTTT. Its protein is CATPSVGSGNTIYF.

The gene calls are TRBV4-1 and TRBJ2-5; a possible D gene is TRBD2 (5 bases). Between the trimmed V and J ends, which lost 4 bases and 5 bases, there was a span of 20 bases. The germline V gene has CDR1 MGHRA and CDR2 YSYEKL. The CDR3 runs to 16 residues. CDR3 in amino acids: CASSRPQLIEGETQYF. The CDR3 nucleotides are TGCGCCAGCAGCCGTCCCCAACTTATTGAGGGTGAGACCCAGTACTTC.

A single count supports this clone. V and J are TRBV5-6 and TRBJ1-6; D is ambiguous. This CDR3 contains 15 residues. Germline V CDR1 and CDR2: SGHDT, YYEEEE. V lost 0 bases, J lost 3 bases, and 7 bases lay in between. Written as DNA, the CDR3 is TGTGCCAGCAGCTTGGGGCGGCTCTATAATTCACCCCTCCACTTT. This sequence encodes CASSLGRLYNSPLHF.

This sequence joins TRBV11-2 and TRBJ1-3; 8 positions match TRBD1. V lost 5 bases, J lost 5 bases, and 5 bases stayed unmatched. This CDR3 has 14 amino acids. The germline CDR1 and CDR2 sequences are SGHAT and FQNNGV. CDR3 sequence: CASSNRTGRNTIYF. The CDR3 DNA reads TGTGCCAGCAGCAACCGGACAGGGCGAAACACCATATATTTT.

The rearrangement links TRBV4-3 to TRBJ1-4; D not resolved. The CDR3 covers 14 residues. Germline V lookup: CDR1 LGHNA, CDR2 YSLEER. Trimming shortened V by 1 base and J by 8 bases, and 11 bases separated the two germline ends. The CDR3 is CASSQVGNGEKLFF. DNA of the CDR3: TGCGCCAGCAGCCAAGTGGGGAATGGAGAAAAACTGTTTTTT.